Sequencing of this TCR beta chain was carried out in a study of control samples from healthy donors and cancer patients. Assay used: immunoSEQ multiplex PCR; TCRdb lists only in-frame clones, some missing. Of 130,000 to 150,000 clones detected, approximately 91% appear once; the ten largest clones hold just under 5%. This TCR was recovered from a man aged 25-45 years in good health. Sequencing was performed on blood.

The CDR3 here is CASSLSTGLGYTF. The CDR3 DNA reads TGTGCCAGCAGCTTGAGTACAGGGTTGGGCTACACCTTC. This chain uses TRBV7-2 with TRBJ1-2; weak D call: TRBD1 (6 bases). V was trimmed by 3 bases and J by 8 bases, leaving 13 bases between them. The CDR3 runs to 13 residues. Looked up from germline, CDR1 is SGHTA and CDR2 is FQGNSA. Combining the CDR3 with reference TRBV7-2 and TRBJ1-2 gives the whole variable domain GAGVSQSPSNKVTEKGKDVELRCDPISGHTALYWYRQSLGQGLEFLIYFQGNSAPDKSGLPSDRFSAERTGGSVSTLTIQRTQQEDSAVYLCASSLSTGLGYTFGSGTRLTVV.